This TCR beta chain was identified in a study of cytomegalovirus exposure and HLA in healthy donors. V gave up 2 bases and J gave up 11 bases, with 12 bases separating them. In germline, CDR1 is GTSNPN, CDR2 SVGIG (reference sequence). The CDR3 has 11 amino acids. PCR employed 60 Vbeta and 13 Jbeta primers. TCRdb's copy holds only in-frame clones and misses some; the assay was immunoSEQ multiplex PCR. The sample shows more than 100,000 clones, 80% of them seen only once. The sample was PBMCs. The TCR comes from a female donor in good health and CMV-seropositive. This rearrangement joins TRBV30 to TRBJ1-1; D possibly corresponds to TRBD1 (6 bases). The CDR3 protein is CAWSPGVMAFF. Here the CDR3 DNA reads TGTGCCTGGAGTCCAGGGGTCATGGCTTTCTTT.